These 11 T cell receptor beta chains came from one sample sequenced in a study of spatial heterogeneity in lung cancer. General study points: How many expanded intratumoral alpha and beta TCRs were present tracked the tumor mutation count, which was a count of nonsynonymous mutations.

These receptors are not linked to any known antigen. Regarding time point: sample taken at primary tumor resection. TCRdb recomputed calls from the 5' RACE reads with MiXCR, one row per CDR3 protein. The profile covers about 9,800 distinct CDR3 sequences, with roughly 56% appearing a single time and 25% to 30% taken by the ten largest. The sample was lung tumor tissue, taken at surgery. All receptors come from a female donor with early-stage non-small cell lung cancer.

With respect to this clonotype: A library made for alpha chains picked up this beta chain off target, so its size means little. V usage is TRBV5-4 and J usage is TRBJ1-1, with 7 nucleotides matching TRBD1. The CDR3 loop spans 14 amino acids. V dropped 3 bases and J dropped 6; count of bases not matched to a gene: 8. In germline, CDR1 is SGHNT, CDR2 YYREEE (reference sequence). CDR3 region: CASSWRRGAAEAFF. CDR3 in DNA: TGTGCCAGCAGCTGGCGCAGGGGGGCCGCTGAAGCTTTCTTT.

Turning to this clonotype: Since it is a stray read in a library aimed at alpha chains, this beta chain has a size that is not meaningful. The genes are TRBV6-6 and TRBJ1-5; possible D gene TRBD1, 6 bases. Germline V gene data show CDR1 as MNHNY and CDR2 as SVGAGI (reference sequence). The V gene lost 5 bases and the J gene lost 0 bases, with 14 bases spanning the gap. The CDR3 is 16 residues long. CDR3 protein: CASSPSKQGSNQPQHF. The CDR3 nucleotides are TGTGCCAGCAGTCCGAGCAAACAGGGTAGCAATCAGCCCCAGCATTTT.

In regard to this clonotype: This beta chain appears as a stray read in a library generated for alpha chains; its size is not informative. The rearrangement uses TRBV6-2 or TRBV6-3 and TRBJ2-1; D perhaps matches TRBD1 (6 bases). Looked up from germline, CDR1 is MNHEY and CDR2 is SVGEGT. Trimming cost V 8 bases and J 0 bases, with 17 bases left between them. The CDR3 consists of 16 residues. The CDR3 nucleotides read TGTGCCAGCCATAGGACAGTCAAAAGCTCCTACAATGAGCAGTTCTTC. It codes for CASHRTVKSSYNEQFF.

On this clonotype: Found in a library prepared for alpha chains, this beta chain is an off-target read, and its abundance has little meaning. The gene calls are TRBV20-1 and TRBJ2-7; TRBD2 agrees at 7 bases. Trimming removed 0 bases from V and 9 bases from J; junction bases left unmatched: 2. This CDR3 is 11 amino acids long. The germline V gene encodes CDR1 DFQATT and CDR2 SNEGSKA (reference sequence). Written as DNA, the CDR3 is TGCAGTGCTAGAGATGGGAGGGGGCAGTACTTC. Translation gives CSARDGRGQYF.

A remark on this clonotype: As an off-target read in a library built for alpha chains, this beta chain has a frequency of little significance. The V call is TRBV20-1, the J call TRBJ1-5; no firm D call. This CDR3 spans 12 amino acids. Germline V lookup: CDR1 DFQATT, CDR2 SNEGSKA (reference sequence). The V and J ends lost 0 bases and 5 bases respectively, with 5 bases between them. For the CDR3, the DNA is TGCAGTGCTAGAGAAGTTTATCAGCCCCAGCATTTT. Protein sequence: CSAREVYQPQHF.

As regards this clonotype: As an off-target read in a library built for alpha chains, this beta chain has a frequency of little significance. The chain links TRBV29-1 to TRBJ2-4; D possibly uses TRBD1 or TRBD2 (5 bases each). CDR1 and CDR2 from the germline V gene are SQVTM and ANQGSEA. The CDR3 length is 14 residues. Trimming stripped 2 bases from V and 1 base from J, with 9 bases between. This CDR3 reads CSVELGVAKNIQYF. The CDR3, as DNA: TGCAGCGTTGAACTGGGGGTTGCCAAAAACATTCAGTACTTC.

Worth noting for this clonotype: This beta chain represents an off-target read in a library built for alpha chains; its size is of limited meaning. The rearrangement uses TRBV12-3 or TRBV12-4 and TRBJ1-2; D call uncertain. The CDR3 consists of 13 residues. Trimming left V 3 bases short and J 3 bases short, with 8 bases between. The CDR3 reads CASSFGSYYGYTF. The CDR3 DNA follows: TGTGCCAGCAGTTTTGGTTCTTACTATGGCTACACCTTC.

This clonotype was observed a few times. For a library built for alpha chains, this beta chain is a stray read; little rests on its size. CDR3 sequence (DNA): TGTGCCAGCAGCCTTGTCACAGGATTGTACAATGAGCAGTTCTTC. This codes for CASSLVTGLYNEQFF. V usage is TRBV7-9 and J usage is TRBJ2-1; D might be TRBD1 (5 bases). This CDR3 contains 15 residues. V was shortened by 5 bases and J by 4 bases, with 15 bases between the two germline ends. Germline assignment: CDR1 SEHNR and CDR2 FQNEAQ (reference sequence).

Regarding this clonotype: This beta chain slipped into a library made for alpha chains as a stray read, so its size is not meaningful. The CDR3 sequence is CSASFQITDTQYF. CDR3 coding DNA: TGCAGTGCTAGCTTCCAGATCACAGATACGCAGTATTTT. V and J are TRBV20-1 and TRBJ2-3; D is uncertain. Trimming took off 3 bases at V and 2 bases at J, with 9 bases between the two ends. This CDR3 is 13 amino acids long. Germline V CDR1 and CDR2: DFQATT, SNEGSKA (reference sequence).

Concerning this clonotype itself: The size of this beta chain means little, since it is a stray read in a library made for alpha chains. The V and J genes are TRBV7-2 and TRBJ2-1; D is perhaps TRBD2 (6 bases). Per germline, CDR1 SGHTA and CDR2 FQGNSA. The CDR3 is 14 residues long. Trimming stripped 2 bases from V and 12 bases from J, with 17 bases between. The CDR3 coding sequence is TGTGCCAGCAGCTTAAACCGGGACTCCGTGGGGCAGTTCTTC. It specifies CASSLNRDSVGQFF.

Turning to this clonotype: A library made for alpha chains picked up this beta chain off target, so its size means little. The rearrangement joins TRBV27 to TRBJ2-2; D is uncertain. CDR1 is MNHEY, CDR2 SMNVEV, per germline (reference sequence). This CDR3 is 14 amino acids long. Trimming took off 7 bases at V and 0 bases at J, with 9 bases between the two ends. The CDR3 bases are TGTGCCAGCAAGTTTCACACGAACACCGGGGAGCTGTTTTTT. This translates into CASKFHTNTGELFF.